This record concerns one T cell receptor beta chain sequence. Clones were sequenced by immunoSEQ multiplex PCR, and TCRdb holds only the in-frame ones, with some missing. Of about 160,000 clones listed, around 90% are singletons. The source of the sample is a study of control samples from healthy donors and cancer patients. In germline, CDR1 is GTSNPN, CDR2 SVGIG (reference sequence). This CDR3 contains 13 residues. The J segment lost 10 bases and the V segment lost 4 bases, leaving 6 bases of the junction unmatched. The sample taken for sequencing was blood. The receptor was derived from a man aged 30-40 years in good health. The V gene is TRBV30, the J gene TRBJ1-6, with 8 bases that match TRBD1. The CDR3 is CAWTGQGASPLHF. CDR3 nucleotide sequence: TGTGCCTGGACTGGACAGGGAGCGTCACCCCTCCACTTT.